The rows below give T cell receptor beta chains drawn from one sample of a study of T cells after yellow fever vaccination. TCRdb analysed the 5' RACE reads with MiXCR anew, one entry per CDR3 protein. The table has just over 300,000 distinct CDR3 sequences, 3.6% seen once. The input for sequencing was PBMCs, taken on the day of the yellow fever booster vaccination. The receptors originated from a man between 18 and 29 years old who received the YFV17D yellow fever vaccine. CDR3s include the opening cysteine and the closing phenylalanine or tryptophan. D genes are given only for firm matches. Some rows have no size entry. The others give once, few or many, or a class for an expanded clone.

NA	TRBJ1-5	NA	TRBV19	CASSISRTSAQHF
many	TRBJ2-1	NA	TRBV7-9	CASTVGRVENEQFF
few	TRBJ2-2	TRBD1	TRBV7-2	CASSTYDRVNTGELFF
many	TRBJ2-2	NA	TRBV7-2	CASSPHRLGTGELFF
many	TRBJ2-1	NA	TRBV7-2	CASSHPIIRRRSYNEQFF
few	TRBJ2-1	NA	TRBV29-1	CSVQKPTYNEQFF
few	TRBJ2-5	TRBD2	TRBV10-3	CAISEGLAGGLRKTQYF
NA	TRBJ2-7	NA	TRBV4-3	CASSQDAQGSWLNEQYF
many	TRBJ2-3	NA	TRBV12-3/TRBV12-4	CASSGITQYF
NA	TRBJ2-7	TRBD1	TRBV27	CASSKIDRGYEQYF
NA	TRBJ2-3	TRBD1	TRBV4-1	CASSQLGTGGTDTQYF
few	TRBJ1-1	NA	TRBV7-8	CASSLGPIFEAFF